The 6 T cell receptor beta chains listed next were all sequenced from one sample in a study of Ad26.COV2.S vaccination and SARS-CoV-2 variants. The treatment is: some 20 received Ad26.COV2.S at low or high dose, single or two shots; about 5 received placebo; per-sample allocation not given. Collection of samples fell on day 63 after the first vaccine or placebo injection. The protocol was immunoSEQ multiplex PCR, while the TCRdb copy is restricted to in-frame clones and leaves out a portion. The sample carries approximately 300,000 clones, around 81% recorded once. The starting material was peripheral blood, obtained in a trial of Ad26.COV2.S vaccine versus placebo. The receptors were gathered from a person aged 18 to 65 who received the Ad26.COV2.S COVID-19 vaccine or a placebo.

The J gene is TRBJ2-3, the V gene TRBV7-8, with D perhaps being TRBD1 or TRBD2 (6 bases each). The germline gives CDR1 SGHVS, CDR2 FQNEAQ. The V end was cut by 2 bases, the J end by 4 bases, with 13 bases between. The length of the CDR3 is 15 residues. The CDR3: CASSLTVGGPDTQYF. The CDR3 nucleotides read TGTGCCAGCAGCTTAACCGTCGGGGGCCCAGATACGCAGTATTTT.

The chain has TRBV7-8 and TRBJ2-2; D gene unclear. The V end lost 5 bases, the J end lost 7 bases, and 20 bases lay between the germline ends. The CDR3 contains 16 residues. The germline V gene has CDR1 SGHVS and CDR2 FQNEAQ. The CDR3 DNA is TGTGCCAGCAGCCAAGACTTCAGACCTGCTGGCGGGGAGCTGTTTTTT. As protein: CASSQDFRPAGGELFF.

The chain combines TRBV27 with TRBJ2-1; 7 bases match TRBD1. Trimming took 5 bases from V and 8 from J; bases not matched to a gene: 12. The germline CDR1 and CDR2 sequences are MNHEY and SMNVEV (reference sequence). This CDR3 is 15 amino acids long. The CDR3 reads CASSPATGVGYEQFF. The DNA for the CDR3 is TGTGCCAGCAGTCCAGCAACAGGGGTCGGGTATGAGCAGTTCTTC.

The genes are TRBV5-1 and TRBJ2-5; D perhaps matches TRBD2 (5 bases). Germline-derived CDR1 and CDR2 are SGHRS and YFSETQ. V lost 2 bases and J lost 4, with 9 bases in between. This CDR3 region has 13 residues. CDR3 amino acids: CASSLASGETQYF. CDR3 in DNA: TGCGCCAGCAGCTTAGCCAGCGGAGAGACCCAGTACTTC.

This CDR3 is CASSLPLGGHNEQFF. The CDR3 region has the DNA TGTGCCAGCAGTTTACCCTTGGGGGGTCACAATGAGCAGTTCTTC. This chain joins TRBV28 and TRBJ2-1; the D gene is possibly TRBD2 (6 bases). Deletions cut 2 bases from V and 5 bases from J, with 13 bases between. This CDR3 comprises 15 residues. Germline loops: CDR1 MDHEN, CDR2 SYDVKM.

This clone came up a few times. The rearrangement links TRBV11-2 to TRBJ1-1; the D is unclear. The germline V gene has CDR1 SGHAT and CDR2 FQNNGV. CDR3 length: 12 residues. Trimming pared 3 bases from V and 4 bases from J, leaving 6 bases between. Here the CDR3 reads CASSFRGTEAFF. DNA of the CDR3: TGTGCCAGCAGCTTTCGGGGCACTGAAGCTTTCTTT. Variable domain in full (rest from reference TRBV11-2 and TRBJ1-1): EAGVAQSPRYKIIEKRQSVAFWCNPISGHATLYWYQQILGQGPKLLIQFQNNGVVDDSQLPKDRFSAERLKGVDSTLKIQPAKLEDSAVYLCASSFRGTEAFFGQGTRLTVV.